One and the same sample provided the 25 T cell receptor beta chains below, sequenced in a study of blood T cells in healthy people across ages. Sample-barcoded 5' priming and a J-beta primer mix drove a second PCR of roughly 6 to 12 cycles. Each CDR3 protein is one row after TCRdb ran MiXCR on the 5' RACE reads. The data show 800,000 to 900,000 distinct CDR3 sequences, with around two thirds seen just once and about 27% held by the top ten. Material: blood. The receptors here all came from a man aged 25 to 40 in good health.

This clonotype was observed a handful of times. The chain joins TRBV3-1 to TRBJ2-1, with a weak D call TRBD2 (6 bases). V dropped 0 bases and J dropped 7 bases, with 16 bases sitting between them. CDR3 size: 16 residues. CDR1 is LGHDT and CDR2 is YNNKEL in the germline V gene (reference sequence). The CDR3 DNA is TGTGCCAGCAGCCAAGAGAGGCTAGCGTTCAGGAATGAGCAGTTCTTC. Amino acids: CASSQERLAFRNEQFF.

The chain has TRBV25-1 and TRBJ1-2; D gene unclear. Trimming removed 3 bases from V and 8 bases from J, with 10 bases in between. The CDR3 covers 12 residues. The germline CDR1 and CDR2 sequences are MGHDK and SYGVNS. CDR3 region: CASSDGREGYTF. The DNA of the CDR3 is TGTGCCAGCAGTGATGGAAGGGAAGGCTACACCTTC.

The chain links TRBV20-1 to TRBJ2-1; 14 positions match TRBD2. J lost 3 bases, V lost 0 bases, and 16 bases had no gene match. The germline V gene encodes CDR1 DFQATT and CDR2 SNEGSKA (reference sequence). CDR3 size: 21 residues. The CDR3 DNA reads TGCAGTGCTAGAGATTTGGGGAACGGACTAGCGGGGGGTCCGCGCTACAATGAGCAGTTCTTC. This translates into CSARDLGNGLAGGPRYNEQFF.

The chain recombines TRBV12-3 or TRBV12-4 with TRBJ1-2, with TRBD1 matching over 7 bases. With 6 bases clipped from V and 7 bases from J, the junction kept 8 bases outside the gene matches. The CDR3 length is 13 residues. CDR3 in amino acids: CASSPGTVSGYTF. CDR3 bases: TGTGCCAGCAGCCCCGGGACAGTTTCTGGCTACACCTTC.

The genes are TRBV12-3 or TRBV12-4 and TRBJ2-5; D remains ambiguous. Trimming took 5 bases from V and 4 from J, leaving 8 bases between them. The CDR3 contains 12 residues. As DNA, the CDR3 is TGTGCCAGCAGTGTATCTCCAGAGACCCAGTACTTC. It specifies CASSVSPETQYF.

The chain recombines TRBV12-3 or TRBV12-4 with TRBJ2-4; maybe TRBD2 (7 bases). This CDR3 is 13 amino acids long. V lost 5 bases to trimming and J lost 7 bases, with 12 bases between them. The CDR3 nucleotides read TGTGCCAGCAGTATCAGGGGAGGGAACATTCAGTACTTC. Protein: CASSIRGGNIQYF.

The rearrangement uses TRBV12-3 or TRBV12-4 and TRBJ1-2, with D hard to call. Trimming took 3 bases from V and 4 from J, leaving 12 bases between them. This CDR3 spans 14 amino acids. The CDR3 sequence is CASSFASLPYGYTF. CDR3 coding DNA: TGTGCCAGCAGTTTTGCCAGCCTACCCTATGGCTACACCTTC.

The genes are TRBV7-9 and TRBJ1-4; D call uncertain. Trimming left V 3 bases short and J 5 bases short, with 10 bases between. The germline V gene has CDR1 SEHNR and CDR2 FQNEAQ (reference sequence). The CDR3 has 14 amino acids. In DNA form, the CDR3 reads TGTGCCAGCAGCTTGTTGGCCTCCAATGAAAAACTGTTTTTT. Amino acids: CASSLLASNEKLFF.

CDR3 in DNA: TGTGCCAGCAGCCCAACCGGGACTAGCCCCTACGAGCAGTACTTC. Its protein product is CASSPTGTSPYEQYF. The V gene is TRBV7-2, the J gene TRBJ2-7; 9 bases map to TRBD2. The trim removed 5 bases at V and 2 bases at J, leaving 7 bases unmatched. Germline loops: CDR1 SGHTA, CDR2 FQGNSA. The CDR3 contains 15 residues. Based on the CDR3 plus reference TRBV7-2 and TRBJ2-7, the full variable domain is GAGVSQSPSNKVTEKGKDVELRCDPISGHTALYWYRQSLGQGLEFLIYFQGNSAPDKSGLPSDRFSAERTGGSVSTLTIQRTQQEDSAVYLCASSPTGTSPYEQYFGPGTRLTVT.

The chain recombines TRBV28 with TRBJ2-5; TRBD2 might be the D (6 bases). Germline V gives CDR1 MDHEN, CDR2 SYDVKM. This CDR3 is 19 amino acids long. V dropped 3 bases and J dropped 1 base, with 24 bases sitting between them. CDR3 nucleotide sequence: TGTGCCAGCAGTTTGCGTGGGGTTCGCGGGGTGGTGTCCCAAGAGACCCAGTACTTC. Translated: CASSLRGVRGVVSQETQYF.

With regard to this clonotype: Its ends do not fully match the called genes, so a read error is possible. V gene TRBV3-1 combines with J gene TRBJ2-1; 14 bases line up with TRBD2. This CDR3 spans 15 amino acids. From germline, CDR1 is LGHDT and CDR2 YNNKEL (reference sequence). The DNA for the CDR3 is TGTGTCAGCAGCCGACTAGCGGGGGGGTACAATGAGCAGTTCTTC. Amino acids: CVSSRLAGGYNEQFF.

V is TRBV29-1 and J is TRBJ2-5; D not resolved. Germline loops: CDR1 SQVTM, CDR2 ANQGSEA. V gave up 1 base and J gave up 4 bases, with 10 bases separating them. The CDR3 contains 13 residues. CDR3 region: CSVEGGSRETQYF. DNA for the CDR3: TGCAGCGTTGAAGGCGGCAGCCGAGAGACCCAGTACTTC.

The chain joins TRBV2 to TRBJ1-6; tentative D call: TRBD1 (5 bases). Trimming left V 3 bases short and J 4 bases short, with 10 bases between. Germline CDR1 and CDR2: SNHLY and FYNNEI. CDR3 length: 15 amino acids. The DNA for the CDR3 is TGTGCCAGCAGTGATGTAGGGGAGTATAATTCACCCCTCCACTTT. This sequence encodes CASSDVGEYNSPLHF. The full variable domain, rest sourced from reference TRBV2 and TRBJ1-6, is EPEVTQTPSHQVTQMGQEVILRCVPISNHLYFYWYRQILGQKVEFLVSFYNNEISEKSEIFDDQFSVERPDGSNFTLKIRSTKLEDSAMYFCASSDVGEYNSPLHFGNGTRLTVT.

This clonotype has a count of ten or more. The V gene is TRBV18, the J gene TRBJ2-1; tentatively, D is TRBD2 (7 bases). This CDR3 spans 13 amino acids. Trimming stripped 2 bases from V and 10 bases from J, with 12 bases between. In germline, CDR1 is KGHSH, CDR2 LQKENI. Here the CDR3 DNA reads TGTGCCAGCTCACCAGACGGGGGGCCGGAGCAGTTCTTC. Amino acids: CASSPDGGPEQFF.

This clonotype was counted a single time. The chain uses TRBV20-1 and TRBJ1-2; D unresolved. V lost 3 bases, J lost 7 bases, and 9 bases lay in between. This CDR3 comprises 11 residues. Germline V gene lookup returns CDR1 DFQATT and CDR2 SNEGSKA (reference sequence). For the CDR3, the DNA is TGCAGTGCTAGGCCCCCAGGTGGCTACACCTTC. Translated: CSARPPGGYTF.

This clonotype was counted only a few times. The chain's CDR3 is CASSFEALAKNIQYF. For the CDR3, the DNA is TGTGCCAGCAGTTTCGAGGCTCTAGCCAAAAACATTCAGTACTTC. The J gene is TRBJ2-4, the V gene TRBV12-3 or TRBV12-4; D is uncertain. This CDR3 spans 15 amino acids. The V end lost 3 bases, the J end lost 0 bases, and 9 bases lay between the germline ends.

The chain recombines TRBV2 with TRBJ1-6, with 9 bases matching TRBD1. The CDR3 totals 13 residues. Trimming cost V 6 bases and J 10 bases; bases outside gene matches: 4. Looked up from germline, CDR1 is SNHLY and CDR2 is FYNNEI. CDR3 residues: CASRGDRESPLHF. CDR3 coding DNA: TGTGCCAGCAGAGGGGACAGGGAGTCACCCCTCCACTTT.

This rearrangement joins TRBV12-3 or TRBV12-4 to TRBJ2-4; possibly TRBD2 for D (5 bases). The J call may be in error: the DNA end matches TRBJ2-7 better. The CDR3 has 15 residues. CDR3 region: CASSHAGRGLGEQYF. CDR3 in DNA: TGTGCCAGCAGCCACGCGGGTCGGGGTCTAGGCGAGCAGTACTTC.

This chain joins TRBV28 and TRBJ2-3, with TRBD2 identical over 9 bases. With V trimmed by 3 bases and J by 4 bases, 11 bases remained unmatched. The CDR3 extends over 17 amino acids. The V gene's germline CDR1 is MDHEN and CDR2 SYDVKM. The DNA for the CDR3 is TGTGCCAGCAGTTTCCCTACTACGGCGGGGGGGTCAGATACGCAGTATTTT. Its translation: CASSFPTTAGGSDTQYF.

As regards this clonotype: At one of its ends the junction is not consistent with the germline gene, which may arise from a read error. The genes are TRBV18 and TRBJ2-3, with TRBD1 matching 9 bases. The CDR3 is 16 amino acids. CDR1 is KGHSH, CDR2 LQKENI, per germline. The CDR3 nucleotides read TGTGCCAGTTCACCATCCGGACAGGGGAAGACAGATACGCAGTATTTT. This encodes CASSPSGQGKTDTQYF.

This clonotype has a count of ten or more. The V and J genes are TRBV2 and TRBJ2-1; 8 bases line up with TRBD2. This CDR3 region has 15 residues. Looked up from germline, CDR1 is SNHLY and CDR2 is FYNNEI. With 8 bases clipped from V and 4 bases from J, the junction kept 10 bases outside the gene matches. CDR3 sequence reads: CASEPSRGGYNEQFF. The CDR3 region has the DNA TGTGCCAGCGAACCAAGCCGGGGGGGTTACAATGAGCAGTTCTTC.

As concerns this clonotype: A read error is likely, as this CDR3 ends without the conserved phenylalanine or tryptophan. The CDR3 sequence: CSAISGAPGIDTQYY. CDR3 DNA sequence: TGCAGTGCAATCTCGGGGGCCCCGGGCATAGATACGCAGTATTAT. The chain joins TRBV20-1 to TRBJ2-3; D tentatively fits TRBD1 or TRBD2 (6 bases each). With 6 bases removed from V and 5 bases from J, the gap between germline ends came to 21 bases. Germline V CDR1 and CDR2: DFQATT, SNEGSKA (reference sequence). CDR3 length equals 15 residues.

The gene calls are TRBV6-4 and TRBJ2-1; no clear D. The CDR3 runs 15 residues. Trimming shortened V by 0 bases and J by 4 bases, and 10 bases separated the two germline ends. Germline V gene data show CDR1 as MRHNA and CDR2 as SNTAGT. As DNA, the CDR3 is TGTGCCAGCAGTGACTCGATGGCATCTTACAATGAGCAGTTCTTC. Residues: CASSDSMASYNEQFF.

The chain uses TRBV19 and TRBJ1-6; TRBD1 aligns across 7 bases. The CDR3 consists of 14 residues. Germline V CDR1 and CDR2: LNHDA, SQIVND (reference sequence). The ends lost 6 bases at V and 12 bases at J; junction bases unmatched: 11. The CDR3 reads CASRLGQDRKPLHF. The CDR3 DNA reads TGTGCCAGTAGACTCGGACAGGATAGGAAACCCCTCCACTTT.

The V and J genes are TRBV10-2 and TRBJ2-2; the D is unclear. V lost 3 bases to trimming and J lost 1 base, with 6 bases between them. CDR1 and CDR2 (germline): WSHSY, SAAADI. The CDR3 consists of 14 residues. The CDR3 loop is CASSEGMNTGELFF. The CDR3 DNA sequence: TGCGCCAGCAGTGAAGGGATGAACACCGGGGAGCTGTTTTTT.